Sequencing of this T cell receptor beta chain was carried out in a study of breast tumors, draining lymph nodes, adjacent tissues. General study points: Tumors had less TCR diversity than lymph nodes, more than nontumor tissue.

The CDR3 has 13 residues. The germline CDR1 and CDR2 sequences are MNHEY and SMNVEV (reference sequence). Between the trimmed V and J ends, which lost 5 bases and 3 bases, there was a span of 8 bases. TCRdb itself ran the multiplex PCR reads through MiXCR, one entry per CDR3 protein. This table holds 70,000 to 95,000 distinct CDR3 sequences, approximately 20% found once. The lymph nodes were axillary draining lymph nodes from breast cancer patients. This clonotype was detected ten times or more. Its antigen is not known. The rearrangement links TRBV27 to TRBJ2-1; D gene uncertain. The receptor was isolated from a female donor with breast cancer. Some clones in this sample may be carry-over from other donors' samples. Sequencing was performed on axillary lymph node tissue. CDR3 sequence reads: CASSVGVYNEQFF. The DNA for the CDR3 is TGTGCCAGCAGTGTCGGAGTCTACAATGAGCAGTTCTTC.